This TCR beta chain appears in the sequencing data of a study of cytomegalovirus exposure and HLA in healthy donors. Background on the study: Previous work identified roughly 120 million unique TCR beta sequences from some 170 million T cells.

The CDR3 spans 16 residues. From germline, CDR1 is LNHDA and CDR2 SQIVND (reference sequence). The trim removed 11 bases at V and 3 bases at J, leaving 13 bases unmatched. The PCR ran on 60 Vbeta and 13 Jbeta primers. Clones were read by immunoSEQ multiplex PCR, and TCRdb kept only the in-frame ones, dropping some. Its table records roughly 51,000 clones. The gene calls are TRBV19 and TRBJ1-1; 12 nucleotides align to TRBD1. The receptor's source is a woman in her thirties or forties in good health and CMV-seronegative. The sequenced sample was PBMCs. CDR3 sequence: CASFGGDRGRDTEAFF. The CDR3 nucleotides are TGTGCCTCCTTCGGGGGGGACAGGGGGCGCGACACTGAAGCTTTCTTT. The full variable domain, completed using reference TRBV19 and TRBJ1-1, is DGGITQSPKYLFRKEGQNVTLSCEQNLNHDAMYWYRQDPGQGLRLIYYSQIVNDFQKGDIAEGYSVSREKKESFPLTVTSAQKNPTAFYLCASFGGDRGRDTEAFFGQGTRLTVV.